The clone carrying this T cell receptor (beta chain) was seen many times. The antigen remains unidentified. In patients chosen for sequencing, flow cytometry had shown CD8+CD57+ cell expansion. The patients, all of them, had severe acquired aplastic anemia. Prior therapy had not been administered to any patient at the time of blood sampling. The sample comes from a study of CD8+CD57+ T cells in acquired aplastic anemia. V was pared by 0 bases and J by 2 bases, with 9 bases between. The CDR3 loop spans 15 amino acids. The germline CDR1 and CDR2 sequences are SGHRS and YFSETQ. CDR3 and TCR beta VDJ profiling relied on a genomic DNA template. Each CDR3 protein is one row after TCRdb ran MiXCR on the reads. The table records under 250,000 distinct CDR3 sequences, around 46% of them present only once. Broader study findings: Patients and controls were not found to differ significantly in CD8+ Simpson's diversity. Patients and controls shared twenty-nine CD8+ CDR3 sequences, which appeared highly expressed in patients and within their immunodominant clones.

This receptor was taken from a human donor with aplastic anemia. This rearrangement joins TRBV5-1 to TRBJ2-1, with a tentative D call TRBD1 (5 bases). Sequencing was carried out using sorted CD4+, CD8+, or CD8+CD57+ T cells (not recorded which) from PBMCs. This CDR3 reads CASSLGGRAYNEQFF. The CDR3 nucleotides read TGCGCCAGCAGCTTGGGAGGCAGGGCCTACAATGAGCAGTTCTTC.